The TCR beta chain described here comes from a study of blood T cell repertoires in COVID-19. The wider study: The cDNA or gDNA used as material had been derived from T cells, B-cell-depleted T cells, or PBMCs.

Per the authors' pipeline: Nucleated cell number was recorded as an estimate derived from reference gene primer amplification. Libraries were prepared by immunoSEQ multiplex PCR; TCRdb keeps only in-frame clonotypes and omits some of them. V and J calls and clone size are as listed in that table; D and trimming were resolved from the DNA. Among a few hundred thousand clones listed, approximately 91% were seen once. The V segment lost 1 base and the J segment 1 base; nucleotides outside the gene matches: 3. CDR3 length equals 15 residues. Germline loops: CDR1 SGHNT, CDR2 YYREEE (reference sequence). Seattle cases were enrolled at active infection and followed longitudinally.

The sequencing sample was made of peripheral blood. The chain has TRBV5-4 and TRBJ2-5; TRBD1 matches at 8 bases. This clonotype originated in a woman aged 30 to 39 with COVID-19, enrolled during active disease. CDR3 sequence: CASSLRTGIQETQYF. Here the CDR3 DNA reads TGTGCCAGCAGCTTGAGGACAGGGATCCAAGAGACCCAGTACTTC.